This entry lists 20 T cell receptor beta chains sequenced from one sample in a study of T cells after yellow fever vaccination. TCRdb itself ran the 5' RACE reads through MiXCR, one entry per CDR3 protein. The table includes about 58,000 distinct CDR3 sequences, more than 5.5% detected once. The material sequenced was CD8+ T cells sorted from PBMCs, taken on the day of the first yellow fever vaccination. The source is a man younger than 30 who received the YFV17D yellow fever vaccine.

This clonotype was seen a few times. CDR3 region: CASKFTGELFF. Written as DNA, the CDR3 is TGTGCCAGCAAGTTTACCGGGGAGCTGTTTTTT. This chain connects TRBV2 to TRBJ2-2; D ambiguous. The V gene lost 7 bases and the J gene lost 5 bases, with 5 bases spanning the gap. This CDR3 has 11 residues. Germline CDR1 is SNHLY and CDR2 is FYNNEI.

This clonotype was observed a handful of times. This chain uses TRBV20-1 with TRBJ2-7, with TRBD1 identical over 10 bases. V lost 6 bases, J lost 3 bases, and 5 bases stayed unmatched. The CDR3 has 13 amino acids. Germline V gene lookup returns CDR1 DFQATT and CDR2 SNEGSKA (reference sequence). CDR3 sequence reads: CSALDRGLYEQYF. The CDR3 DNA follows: TGCAGTGCCCTAGACAGGGGGCTCTACGAGCAGTACTTC.

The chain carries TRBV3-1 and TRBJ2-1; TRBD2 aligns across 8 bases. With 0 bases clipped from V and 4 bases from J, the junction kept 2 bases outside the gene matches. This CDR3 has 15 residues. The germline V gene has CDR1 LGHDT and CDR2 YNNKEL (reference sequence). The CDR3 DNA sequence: TGTGCCAGCAGCCAAGATAGCGGGGCGTACAATGAGCAGTTCTTC. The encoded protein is CASSQDSGAYNEQFF.

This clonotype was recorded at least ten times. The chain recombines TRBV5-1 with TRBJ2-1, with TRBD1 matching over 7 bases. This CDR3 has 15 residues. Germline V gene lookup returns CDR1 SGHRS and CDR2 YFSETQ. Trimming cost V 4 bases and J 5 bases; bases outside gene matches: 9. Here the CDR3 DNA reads TGCGCCAGCAGCCCTCTACAGGGGAGCGACAATGAGCAGTTCTTC. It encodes CASSPLQGSDNEQFF.

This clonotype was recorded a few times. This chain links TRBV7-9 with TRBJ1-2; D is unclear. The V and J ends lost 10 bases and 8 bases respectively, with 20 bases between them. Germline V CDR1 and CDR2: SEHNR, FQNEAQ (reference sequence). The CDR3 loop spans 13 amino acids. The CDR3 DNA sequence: TGTGCCACCCGGCAGACCGACCGCATCGGCTACACCTTC. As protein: CATRQTDRIGYTF.

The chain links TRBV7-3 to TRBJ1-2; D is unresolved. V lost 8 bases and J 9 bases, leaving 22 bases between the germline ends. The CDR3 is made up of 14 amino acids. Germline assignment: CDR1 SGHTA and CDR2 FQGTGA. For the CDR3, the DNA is TGTGCCAGCGGGCTTTCTGGTCTATCCCCGAGCTACACCTTC. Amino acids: CASGLSGLSPSYTF.

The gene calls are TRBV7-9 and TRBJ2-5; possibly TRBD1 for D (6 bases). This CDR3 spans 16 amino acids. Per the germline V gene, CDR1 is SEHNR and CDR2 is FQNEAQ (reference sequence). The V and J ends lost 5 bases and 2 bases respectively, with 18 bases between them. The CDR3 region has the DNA TGTGCCAGCAGCCTTAGGGGGTCAACCCGACAAGAGACCCAGTACTTC. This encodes CASSLRGSTRQETQYF.

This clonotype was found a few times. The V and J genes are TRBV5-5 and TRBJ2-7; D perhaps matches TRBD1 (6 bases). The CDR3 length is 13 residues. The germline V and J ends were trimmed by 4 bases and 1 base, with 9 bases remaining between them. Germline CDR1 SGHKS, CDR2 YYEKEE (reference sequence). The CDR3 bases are TGTGCCAGCAGCATCGGACAGTCCTACGAGCAGTACGTC. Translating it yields CASSIGQSYEQYV.

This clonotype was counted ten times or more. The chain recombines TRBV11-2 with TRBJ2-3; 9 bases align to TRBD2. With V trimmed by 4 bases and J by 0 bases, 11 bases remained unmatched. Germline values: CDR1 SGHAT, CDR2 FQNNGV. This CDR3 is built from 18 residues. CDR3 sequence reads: CASSSPRGRGGSTDTQYF. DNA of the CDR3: TGTGCCAGCAGCTCCCCCCGGGGGCGGGGGGGTAGCACAGATACGCAGTATTTT.

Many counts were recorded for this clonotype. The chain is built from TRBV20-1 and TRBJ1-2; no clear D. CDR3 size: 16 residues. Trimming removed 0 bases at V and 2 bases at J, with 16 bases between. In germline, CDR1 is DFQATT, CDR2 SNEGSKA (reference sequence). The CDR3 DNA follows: TGCAGTGCTAGAGATTTGTGGACGAACCTAAACTATGGCTACACCTTC. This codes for CSARDLWTNLNYGYTF.

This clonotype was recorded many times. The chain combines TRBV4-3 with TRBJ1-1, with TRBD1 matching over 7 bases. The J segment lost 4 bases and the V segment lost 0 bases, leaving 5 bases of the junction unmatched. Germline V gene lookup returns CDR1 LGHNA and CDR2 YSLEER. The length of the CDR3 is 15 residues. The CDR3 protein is CASSQDTGVGTEAFF. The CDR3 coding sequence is TGCGCCAGCAGCCAAGATACAGGGGTGGGCACTGAAGCTTTCTTT.

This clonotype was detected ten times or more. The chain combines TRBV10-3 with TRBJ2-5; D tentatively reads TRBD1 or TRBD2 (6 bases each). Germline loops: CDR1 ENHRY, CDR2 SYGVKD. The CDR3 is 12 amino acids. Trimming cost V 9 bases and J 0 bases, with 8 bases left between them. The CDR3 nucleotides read TGTGCCATGCGGGACAACCAAGAGACCCAGTACTTC. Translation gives CAMRDNQETQYF.

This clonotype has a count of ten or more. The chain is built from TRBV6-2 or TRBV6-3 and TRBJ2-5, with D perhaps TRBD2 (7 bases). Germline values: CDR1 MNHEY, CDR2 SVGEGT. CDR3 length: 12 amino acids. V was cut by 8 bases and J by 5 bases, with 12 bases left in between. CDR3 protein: CASRGAKETQYF. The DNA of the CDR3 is TGTGCCAGCCGGGGGGCGAAGGAGACCCAGTACTTC.

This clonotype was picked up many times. Written as DNA, the CDR3 is TGTGCCAGCAGCTTTCCCTGGTGGAGGGGAGCGTCTAATTCACCCCTCCACTTT. The encoded protein is CASSFPWWRGASNSPLHF. The chain recombines TRBV11-2 with TRBJ1-6; D is possibly TRBD1 (5 bases). Trimming shortened V by 3 bases and J by 6 bases, and 21 bases separated the two germline ends. Looked up from germline, CDR1 is SGHAT and CDR2 is FQNNGV. The length of the CDR3 is 18 residues.

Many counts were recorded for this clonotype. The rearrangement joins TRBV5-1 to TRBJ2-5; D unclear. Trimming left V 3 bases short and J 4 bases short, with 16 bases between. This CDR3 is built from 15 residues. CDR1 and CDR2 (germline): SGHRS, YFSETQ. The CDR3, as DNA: TGCGCCAGCAGCTCTCTAGGGCAGGAAGGAGAGACCCAGTACTTC. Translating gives CASSSLGQEGETQYF.

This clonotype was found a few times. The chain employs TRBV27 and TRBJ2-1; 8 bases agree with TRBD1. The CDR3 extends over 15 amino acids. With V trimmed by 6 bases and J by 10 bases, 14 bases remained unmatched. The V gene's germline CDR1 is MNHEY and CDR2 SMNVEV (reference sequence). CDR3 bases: TGTGCCAGCAGGCTGGGGACAGGAACCCTACACGAGCAGTTCTTC. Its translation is CASRLGTGTLHEQFF.

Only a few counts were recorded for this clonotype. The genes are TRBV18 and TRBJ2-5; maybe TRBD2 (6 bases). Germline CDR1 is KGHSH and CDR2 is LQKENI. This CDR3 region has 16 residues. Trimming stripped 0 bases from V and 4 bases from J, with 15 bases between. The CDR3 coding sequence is TGTGCCAGCTCACCACCGGAGGGGCTGGCCGCAGAGACCCAGTACTTC. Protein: CASSPPEGLAAETQYF.

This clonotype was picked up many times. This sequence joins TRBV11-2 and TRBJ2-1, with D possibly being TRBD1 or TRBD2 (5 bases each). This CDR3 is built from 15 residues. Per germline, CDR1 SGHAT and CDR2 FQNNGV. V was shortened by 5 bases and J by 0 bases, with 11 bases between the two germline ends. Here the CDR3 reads CASSAGALSYNEQFF. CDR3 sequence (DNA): TGTGCCAGCAGCGCCGGGGCACTCTCCTACAATGAGCAGTTCTTC.

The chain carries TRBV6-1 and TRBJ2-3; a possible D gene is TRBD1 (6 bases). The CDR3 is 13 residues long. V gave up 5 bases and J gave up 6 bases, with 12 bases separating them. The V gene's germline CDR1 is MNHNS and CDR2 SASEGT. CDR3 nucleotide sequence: TGTGCCAGCAGTCCCCCAGGGGCGGATACGCAGTATTTT. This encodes CASSPPGADTQYF.

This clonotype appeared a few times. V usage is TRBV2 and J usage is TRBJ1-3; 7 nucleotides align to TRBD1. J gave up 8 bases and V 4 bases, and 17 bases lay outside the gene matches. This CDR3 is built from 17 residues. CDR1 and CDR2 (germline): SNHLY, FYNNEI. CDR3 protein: CASSGSTVRQGSHTIYF. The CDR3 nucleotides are TGTGCCAGCAGTGGATCGACCGTACGACAGGGCAGCCACACCATATATTTT.